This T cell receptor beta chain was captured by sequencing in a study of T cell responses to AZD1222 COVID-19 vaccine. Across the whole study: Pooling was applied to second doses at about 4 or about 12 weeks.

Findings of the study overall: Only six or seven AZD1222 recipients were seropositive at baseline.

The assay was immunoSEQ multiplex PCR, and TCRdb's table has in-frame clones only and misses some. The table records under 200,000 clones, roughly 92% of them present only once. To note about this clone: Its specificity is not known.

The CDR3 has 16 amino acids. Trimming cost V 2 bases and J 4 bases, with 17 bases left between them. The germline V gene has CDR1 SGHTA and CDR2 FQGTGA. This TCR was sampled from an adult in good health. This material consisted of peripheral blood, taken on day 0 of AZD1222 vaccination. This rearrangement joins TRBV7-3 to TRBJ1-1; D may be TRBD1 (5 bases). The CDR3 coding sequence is TGTGCCAGCAGCTTAGGGGCCCTCAGGGTGGGCACTGAAGCTTTCTTT. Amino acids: CASSLGALRVGTEAFF.